The rows below give T cell receptor beta chains drawn from one sample of a study of cytomegalovirus exposure and HLA in healthy donors. Libraries were prepared by immunoSEQ multiplex PCR; TCRdb keeps only in-frame clonotypes and omits some of them. The table shows around 71,000 clones, with around 95% occurring only once. The specimen sequenced was PBMCs. The receptors shown here come from a man younger than 30 in good health and CMV-seropositive. The CDR3 runs from the conserved cysteine through the conserved F or W. A D gene is named only where the DNA matches it firmly. The size field is filled for only some rows; it gives once, few, many or a size class.

clone_size: once
v_call: TRBV28
j_call: TRBJ2-3
d_call: TRBD1
cdr3_aa: CASSLTGATDTQYF
cdr3_nt: TGTGCCAGCAGTCTGACAGGGGCTACAGATACGCAGTATTTT

clone_size: .
v_call: TRBV9
j_call: TRBJ1-1
d_call: .
cdr3_aa: CASSVGGTLNTEAFF
cdr3_nt: TGTGCCAGCAGCGTAGGGGGCACCCTGAACACTGAAGCTTTCTTT

clone_size: .
v_call: TRBV11-2
j_call: TRBJ2-3
d_call: .
cdr3_aa: CASSLDRGGDTQYF
cdr3_nt: TGTGCCAGCAGCTTAGATCGTGGCGGGGATACGCAGTATTTT

clone_size: .
v_call: TRBV9
j_call: TRBJ1-3
d_call: TRBD1
cdr3_aa: CASRPGDSGNTIYF
cdr3_nt: TGTGCCAGCAGACCCGGGGACAGCGGAAACACCATATATTTT

clone_size: once
v_call: TRBV25-1
j_call: TRBJ2-4
d_call: .
cdr3_aa: CASSEYGGYSTIQYF
cdr3_nt: TGTGCCAGCAGTGAATATGGGGGGTACTCGACCATTCAGTACTTC

clone_size: .
v_call: TRBV7-9
j_call: TRBJ1-1
d_call: TRBD1
cdr3_aa: CASSTNYPGQGAYTEAFF
cdr3_nt: TGTGCCAGCAGCACTAACTACCCGGGACAGGGGGCTTACACTGAAGCTTTCTTT

clone_size: once
v_call: TRBV5-6
j_call: TRBJ1-2
d_call: .
cdr3_aa: CASSLVVQDNYGYTF
cdr3_nt: TGTGCCAGCAGCTTGGTTGTGCAGGATAACTATGGCTACACCTTC

clone_size: .
v_call: TRBV28
j_call: TRBJ1-1
d_call: TRBD1
cdr3_aa: CASSLWGTGRDTEAFF
cdr3_nt: TGTGCCAGCAGTTTATGGGGGACAGGGAGGGACACTGAAGCTTTCTTT

clone_size: .
v_call: TRBV6-5
j_call: TRBJ2-1
d_call: TRBD2
cdr3_aa: CASSYASGVNNEQFF
cdr3_nt: TGTGCCAGCAGTTACGCTAGCGGGGTGAACAATGAGCAGTTCTTC

clone_size: .
v_call: TRBV6-1
j_call: TRBJ1-1
d_call: TRBD1
cdr3_aa: CASSEPTGGYTEAFF
cdr3_nt: TGTGCCAGCAGTGAACCCACAGGGGGCTACACTGAAGCTTTCTTT

clone_size: .
v_call: TRBV5-6
j_call: TRBJ1-5
d_call: .
cdr3_aa: CASSLAAGWQPQHF
cdr3_nt: TGTGCCAGCAGCTTGGCGGCAGGGTGGCAGCCCCAGCATTTT

clone_size: once
v_call: TRBV18
j_call: TRBJ1-1
d_call: .
cdr3_aa: CASSPPDRNTEAFF
cdr3_nt: TGTGCCAGCTCACCACCGGACAGAAACACTGAAGCTTTCTTT

clone_size: once
v_call: TRBV29-1
j_call: TRBJ2-1
d_call: TRBD2
cdr3_aa: CSVDLGLAGGEEQFF
cdr3_nt: TGCAGCGTTGACCTGGGACTAGCGGGGGGTGAGGAGCAGTTCTTC

clone_size: .
v_call: TRBV5-4
j_call: TRBJ2-1
d_call: .
cdr3_aa: CASSPKGGGLNEQFF
cdr3_nt: TGTGCCAGCAGCCCAAAGGGAGGGGGGTTGAATGAGCAGTTCTTC

clone_size: .
v_call: TRBV10-1
j_call: TRBJ2-5
d_call: .
cdr3_aa: CASILRDLETQYF
cdr3_nt: TGCGCCAGCATTCTCAGGGATCTAGAGACCCAGTACTTC

clone_size: .
v_call: TRBV7-8
j_call: TRBJ2-1
d_call: .
cdr3_aa: CASSLQENYNEQFF
cdr3_nt: TGTGCCAGCAGCTTACAGGAAAACTACAATGAGCAGTTCTTC

clone_size: .
v_call: TRBV6-6
j_call: TRBJ1-2
d_call: .
cdr3_aa: CASSTQEGYTF
cdr3_nt: TGTGCCAGCAGTACTCAAGAGGGCTACACCTTC

clone_size: .
v_call: TRBV28
j_call: TRBJ1-2
d_call: .
cdr3_aa: CATKPRTPYGYTF
cdr3_nt: TGTGCCACCAAGCCCAGGACACCCTATGGCTACACCTTC

clone_size: .
v_call: TRBV7-6
j_call: TRBJ2-1
d_call: TRBD2
cdr3_aa: CASSIDLAGAYNEQFF
cdr3_nt: TGTGCCAGCAGCATTGACCTAGCGGGAGCGTACAATGAGCAGTTCTTC

clone_size: .
v_call: TRBV6-5
j_call: TRBJ1-5
d_call: TRBD1
cdr3_aa: CASGTGNQPQHF
cdr3_nt: TGTGCCAGCGGGACAGGCAATCAGCCCCAGCATTTT

clone_size: few
v_call: TRBV7-9
j_call: TRBJ2-2
d_call: TRBD2
cdr3_aa: CASSPGTTNTGELFF
cdr3_nt: TGTGCCAGCAGCCCCGGGACTACGAACACCGGGGAGCTGTTTTTT

clone_size: .
v_call: TRBV19
j_call: TRBJ2-1
d_call: TRBD2
cdr3_aa: CATKGLAGGDNEQFF
cdr3_nt: TGTGCCACTAAGGGACTAGCGGGGGGCGACAATGAGCAGTTCTTC

clone_size: once
v_call: TRBV11-2
j_call: TRBJ1-2
d_call: .
cdr3_aa: CASSSYREGYTF
cdr3_nt: TGTGCCAGCAGTTCCTACAGGGAGGGCTACACCTTC

clone_size: .
v_call: TRBV4-1
j_call: TRBJ1-5
d_call: TRBD1
cdr3_aa: CASSHVTGTGKQPQHF
cdr3_nt: TGCGCCAGCAGCCACGTCACCGGGACAGGGAAACAGCCCCAGCATTTT

clone_size: .
v_call: TRBV5-1
j_call: TRBJ2-5
d_call: TRBD1
cdr3_aa: CASSLEQGTETQYF
cdr3_nt: TGCGCCAGCAGCTTGGAACAGGGGACCGAGACCCAGTACTTC

clone_size: once
v_call: TRBV7-9
j_call: TRBJ1-2
d_call: .
cdr3_aa: CASSQGQFYGYTF
cdr3_nt: TGTGCCAGCAGCCAAGGACAGTTCTATGGCTACACCTTC

clone_size: .
v_call: TRBV5-1
j_call: TRBJ2-5
d_call: TRBD1
cdr3_aa: CASSITGTGEETQYF
cdr3_nt: TGCGCCAGCAGCATTACCGGGACAGGGGAAGAGACCCAGTACTTC

clone_size: .
v_call: TRBV9
j_call: TRBJ1-6
d_call: TRBD1
cdr3_aa: CASSVDRTGGSTLHF
cdr3_nt: TGTGCCAGCAGCGTTGATAGGACAGGAGGGTCCACCCTCCACTTT

clone_size: .
v_call: TRBV7-2
j_call: TRBJ1-5
d_call: .
cdr3_aa: CASSLEGAQPQHF
cdr3_nt: TGTGCCAGCAGCTTAGAGGGAGCGCAGCCCCAGCATTTT

clone_size: .
v_call: TRBV7-7
j_call: TRBJ2-3
d_call: TRBD2
cdr3_aa: CASSPQAGGPDTQYF
cdr3_nt: TGTGCTAGCAGCCCTCAAGCGGGAGGACCAGATACGCAGTATTTT

clone_size: .
v_call: TRBV19
j_call: TRBJ2-7
d_call: .
cdr3_aa: CASSNPTGGRYEQYF
cdr3_nt: TGTGCCAGTAGTAACCCCACAGGTGGGCGCTACGAGCAGTACTTC

clone_size: .
v_call: TRBV7-9
j_call: TRBJ2-5
d_call: .
cdr3_aa: CASSTTVARETQYF
cdr3_nt: TGTGCCAGCAGCACGACCGTGGCGAGGGAGACCCAGTACTTC

clone_size: .
v_call: TRBV7-9
j_call: TRBJ2-3
d_call: TRBD2
cdr3_aa: CASSFGGRGSTDTQYF
cdr3_nt: TGTGCCAGCAGCTTTGGCGGGAGAGGGAGCACAGATACGCAGTATTTT

clone_size: .
v_call: TRBV11-2
j_call: TRBJ2-3
d_call: .
cdr3_aa: CASSHRLRTDTQYF
cdr3_nt: TGTGCCAGCAGCCACCGACTGCGGACAGATACGCAGTATTTT

clone_size: .
v_call: TRBV6-1
j_call: TRBJ2-7
d_call: TRBD1
cdr3_aa: CATRTGGIYEQYF
cdr3_nt: TGTGCCACGAGGACAGGGGGCATCTACGAGCAGTACTTC

clone_size: .
v_call: TRBV7-9
j_call: TRBJ2-5
d_call: .
cdr3_aa: CASSLAKGEETQYF
cdr3_nt: TGTGCCAGCAGCCTGGCAAAGGGGGAAGAGACCCAGTACTTC

clone_size: .
v_call: TRBV5-1
j_call: TRBJ2-5
d_call: TRBD1
cdr3_aa: CANTSTGGQETQYF
cdr3_nt: TGCGCCAACACCTCCACAGGGGGCCAAGAGACCCAGTACTTC

clone_size: once
v_call: TRBV9
j_call: TRBJ2-5
d_call: TRBD2
cdr3_aa: CASSVGTSGRAMETQYF
cdr3_nt: TGTGCCAGCAGCGTAGGGACTAGCGGGAGGGCCATGGAGACCCAGTACTTC

clone_size: .
v_call: TRBV6-1
j_call: TRBJ2-1
d_call: .
cdr3_aa: CASSESGQTSYNEQFF
cdr3_nt: TGTGCCAGCAGTGAGTCAGGACAAACCTCCTACAATGAGCAGTTCTTC

clone_size: .
v_call: TRBV4-2
j_call: TRBJ2-6
d_call: .
cdr3_aa: CASSQDQGSGANVLTF
cdr3_nt: TGTGCCAGCAGCCAAGACCAGGGCTCTGGGGCCAACGTCCTGACTTTC

clone_size: .
v_call: TRBV4-1
j_call: TRBJ2-7
d_call: .
cdr3_aa: CASSQVTSSLYEQYF
cdr3_nt: TGCGCCAGCAGCCAAGTCACTAGTTCCCTCTACGAGCAGTACTTC

clone_size: .
v_call: TRBV11-2
j_call: TRBJ2-1
d_call: .
cdr3_aa: CASSFFFRDEQFF
cdr3_nt: TGTGCCAGCAGCTTCTTCTTCCGGGATGAGCAGTTCTTC

clone_size: .
v_call: TRBV19
j_call: TRBJ1-5
d_call: .
cdr3_aa: CAAGGGAPGQPQHF
cdr3_nt: TGTGCCGCGGGAGGAGGGGCGCCGGGGCAGCCCCAGCATTTT

clone_size: .
v_call: TRBV11-2
j_call: TRBJ2-2
d_call: TRBD1
cdr3_aa: CASSLSIGQANTGELFF
cdr3_nt: TGTGCCAGCAGCTTATCCATCGGACAGGCGAACACCGGGGAGCTGTTTTTT

clone_size: .
v_call: TRBV2
j_call: TRBJ2-3
d_call: TRBD2
cdr3_aa: CATLGGVGRGPSTDTQYF
cdr3_nt: TGTGCCACCCTGGGGGGGGTTGGGCGAGGGCCCAGCACAGATACGCAGTATTTT

clone_size: .
v_call: TRBV10-3
j_call: TRBJ1-5
d_call: TRBD1
cdr3_aa: CAIRGDRGDQPQHF
cdr3_nt: TGTGCCATCAGAGGGGACAGGGGGGATCAGCCCCAGCATTTT

clone_size: .
v_call: TRBV9
j_call: TRBJ1-2
d_call: .
cdr3_aa: CASSSITPYGYTF
cdr3_nt: TGTGCCAGCAGTTCTATTACCCCCTATGGCTACACCTTC

clone_size: .
v_call: TRBV5-1
j_call: TRBJ2-5
d_call: TRBD1
cdr3_aa: CASSRDRGYVETQYF
cdr3_nt: TGCGCCAGCTCCCGGGACAGGGGGTATGTAGAGACCCAGTACTTC

clone_size: .
v_call: TRBV19
j_call: TRBJ2-5
d_call: TRBD1
cdr3_aa: CASSPHPGQATQGSVPSETQYF
cdr3_nt: TGTGCCAGTAGTCCCCACCCCGGACAGGCTACTCAAGGAAGCGTGCCCTCAGAGACCCAGTACTTC

clone_size: once
v_call: TRBV12-5
j_call: TRBJ2-7
d_call: TRBD1
cdr3_aa: CASALGGGTGPYEQYF
cdr3_nt: TGTGCTAGTGCCTTGGGAGGCGGGACAGGCCCCTACGAGCAGTACTTC

clone_size: .
v_call: TRBV5-1
j_call: TRBJ2-7
d_call: TRBD1
cdr3_aa: CASSFPGTGREQYF
cdr3_nt: TGCGCCAGCAGCTTTCCCGGGACAGGGCGCGAGCAGTACTTC

clone_size: .
v_call: TRBV18
j_call: TRBJ2-5
d_call: TRBD2
cdr3_aa: CASSSVAGNGYF
cdr3_nt: TGTGCCAGCTCATCCGTAGCGGGTAACGGGTACTTC